The sequence of this T cell receptor beta chain was determined in a study of blood T cell repertoires in COVID-19. Per the germline V gene, CDR1 is LNHDA and CDR2 is SQIVND (reference sequence). The CDR3 runs 14 residues. Unmatched junction bases numbered 7, after V lost 5 bases and J lost 4 bases. Recovery among Cohort 3 donors was established by two negative PCRs, clearance, or symptom resolution. The protocol was immunoSEQ multiplex PCR, while the TCRdb copy is restricted to in-frame clones and leaves out a portion. The table has under 300,000 clones, around 89% seen once. The chain links TRBV19 to TRBJ2-7, with TRBD2 matching 8 bases. The sample comprised PBMCs or T cells enriched from blood (not recorded which). The sequence derives from a man aged 35 to 55 who had recovered from COVID-19. CDR3 sequence (DNA): TGTGCCAGTAGTTCGGCGGGAGGAACGTACGAGCAGTACTTC. Protein sequence: CASSSAGGTYEQYF.